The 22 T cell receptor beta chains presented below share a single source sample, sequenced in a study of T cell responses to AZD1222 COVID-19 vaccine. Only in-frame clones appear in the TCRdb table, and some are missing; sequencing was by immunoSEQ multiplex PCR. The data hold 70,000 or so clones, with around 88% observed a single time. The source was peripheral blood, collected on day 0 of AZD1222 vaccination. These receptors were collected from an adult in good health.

The CDR3 coding sequence is TGTGCCAGCAGCCTCGAACTAGCGGGAGTCTACTACGAGCAGTACTTC. Translation: CASSLELAGVYYEQYF. J is TRBJ2-7 and V is TRBV2, with 11 bases matching TRBD2. V lost 6 bases to trimming and J lost 3 bases; unmatched junction nucleotides: 10. Germline CDR1 and CDR2: SNHLY and FYNNEI. There are 16 residues in the CDR3.

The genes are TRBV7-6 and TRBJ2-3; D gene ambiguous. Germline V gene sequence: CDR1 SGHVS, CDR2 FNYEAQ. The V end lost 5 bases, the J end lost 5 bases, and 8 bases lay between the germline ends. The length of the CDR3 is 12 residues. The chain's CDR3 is CASSQLGDTQYF. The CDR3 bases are TGTGCCAGCAGCCAACTGGGAGATACGCAGTATTTT.

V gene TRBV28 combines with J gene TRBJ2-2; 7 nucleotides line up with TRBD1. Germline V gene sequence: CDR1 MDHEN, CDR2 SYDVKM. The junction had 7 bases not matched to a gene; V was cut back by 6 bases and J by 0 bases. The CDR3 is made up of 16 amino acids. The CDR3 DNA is TGTGCCAGCAGACACAGACAGGGAGCGAACACCGGGGAGCTGTTTTTT. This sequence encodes CASRHRQGANTGELFF.

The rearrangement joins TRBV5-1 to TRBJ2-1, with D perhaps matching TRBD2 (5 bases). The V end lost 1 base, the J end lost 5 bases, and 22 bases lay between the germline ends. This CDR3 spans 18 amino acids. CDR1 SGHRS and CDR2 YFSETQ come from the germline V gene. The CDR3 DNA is TGCGCCAGCAGCTTGCGGGATCCCGGCAGAGAAGTAGACAATGAGCAGTTCTTC. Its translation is CASSLRDPGREVDNEQFF.

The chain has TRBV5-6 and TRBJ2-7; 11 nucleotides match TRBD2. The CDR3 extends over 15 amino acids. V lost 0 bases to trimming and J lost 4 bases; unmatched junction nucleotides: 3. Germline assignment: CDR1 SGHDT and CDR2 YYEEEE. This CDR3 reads CASSLGTSGLYEQYF. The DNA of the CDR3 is TGTGCCAGCAGCTTGGGGACTAGCGGGTTATACGAGCAGTACTTC.

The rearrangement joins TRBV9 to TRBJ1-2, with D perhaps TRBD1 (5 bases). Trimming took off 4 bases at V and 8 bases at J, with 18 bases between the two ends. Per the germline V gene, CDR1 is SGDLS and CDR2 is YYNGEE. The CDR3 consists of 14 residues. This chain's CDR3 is CASSPQGDLGGYTF. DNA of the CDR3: TGTGCCAGCAGCCCCCAAGGGGACCTAGGGGGCTACACCTTC.

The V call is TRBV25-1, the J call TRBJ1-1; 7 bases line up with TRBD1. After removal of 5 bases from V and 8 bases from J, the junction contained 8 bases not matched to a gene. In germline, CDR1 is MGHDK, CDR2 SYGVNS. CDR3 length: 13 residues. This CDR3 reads CASSSIQGSEAFF. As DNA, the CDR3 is TGTGCCAGCAGTTCGATACAGGGGTCCGAAGCTTTCTTT.

The CDR3 protein is CASSQRGNSPLHF. In DNA form, the CDR3 reads TGTGCCAGCAGCCAAAGGGGGAACTCACCCCTCCACTTT. The rearrangement links TRBV3-1 (or the pseudogene TRBV3-2) to TRBJ1-6; possible D gene TRBD1, 6 bases. Germline CDR1 LGHDT, CDR2 YNNKEL (reference sequence). V was cut by 2 bases and J by 10 bases, with 9 bases left in between. The CDR3 length is 13 residues.

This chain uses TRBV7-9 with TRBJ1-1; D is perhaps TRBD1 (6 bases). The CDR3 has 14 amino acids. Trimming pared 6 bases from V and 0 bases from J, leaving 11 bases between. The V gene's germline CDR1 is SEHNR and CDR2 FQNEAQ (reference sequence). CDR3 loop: CASSQQGMNTEAFF. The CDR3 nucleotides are TGTGCCAGCAGTCAACAGGGTATGAACACTGAAGCTTTCTTT.

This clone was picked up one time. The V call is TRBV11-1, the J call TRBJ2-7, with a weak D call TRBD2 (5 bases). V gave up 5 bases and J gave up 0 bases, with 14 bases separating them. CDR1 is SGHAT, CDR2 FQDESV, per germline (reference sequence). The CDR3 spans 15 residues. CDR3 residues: CASSPSPRDSYEQYF. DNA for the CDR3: TGTGCCAGCAGCCCGAGCCCCCGGGACTCCTACGAGCAGTACTTC.

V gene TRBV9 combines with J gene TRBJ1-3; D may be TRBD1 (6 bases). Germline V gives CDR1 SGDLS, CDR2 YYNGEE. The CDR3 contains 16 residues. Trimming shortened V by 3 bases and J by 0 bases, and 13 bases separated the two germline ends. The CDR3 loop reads CASSGAGAGSGNTIYF. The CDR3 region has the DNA TGTGCCAGCAGCGGGGCAGGGGCTGGCTCTGGAAACACCATATATTTT. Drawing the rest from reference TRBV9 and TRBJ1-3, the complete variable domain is DSGVTQTPKHLITATGQRVTLRCSPRSGDLSVYWYQQSLDQGLQFLIQYYNGEERAKGNILERFSAQQFPDLHSELNLSSLELGDSALYFCASSGAGAGSGNTIYFGEGSWLTVV.

The DNA for the CDR3 is TGCGCCAGCAGCTCTCCCGGGAGAAACAATGAGCAGTTCTTC. It specifies CASSSPGRNNEQFF. The chain links TRBV5-1 to TRBJ2-1, with D possibly being TRBD2 (6 bases). The CDR3 has 14 residues. With 3 bases removed from V and 5 bases from J, the gap between germline ends came to 12 bases. CDR1 SGHRS and CDR2 YFSETQ come from the germline V gene.

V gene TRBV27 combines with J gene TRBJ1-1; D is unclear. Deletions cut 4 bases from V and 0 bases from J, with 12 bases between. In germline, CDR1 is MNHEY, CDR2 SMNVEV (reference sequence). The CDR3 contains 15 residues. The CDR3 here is CASSSAVRVNTEAFF. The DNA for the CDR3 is TGTGCCAGCAGTTCAGCGGTCCGGGTGAACACTGAAGCTTTCTTT.

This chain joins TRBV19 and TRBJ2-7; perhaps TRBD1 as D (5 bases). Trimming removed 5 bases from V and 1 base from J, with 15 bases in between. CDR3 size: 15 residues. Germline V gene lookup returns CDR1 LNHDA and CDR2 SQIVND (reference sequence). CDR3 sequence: CASSPVSGKSYEQYF. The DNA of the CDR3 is TGTGCCAGTAGTCCGGTATCAGGGAAGTCCTACGAGCAGTACTTC.

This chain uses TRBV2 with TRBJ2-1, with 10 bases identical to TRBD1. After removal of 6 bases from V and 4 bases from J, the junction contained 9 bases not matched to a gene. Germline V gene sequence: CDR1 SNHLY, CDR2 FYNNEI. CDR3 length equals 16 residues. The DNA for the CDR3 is TGTGCCAGCAGGAACCGGGACAGGGGTCGATACAATGAGCAGTTCTTC. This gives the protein CASRNRDRGRYNEQFF.

In nucleotides, the CDR3 is TGTGCCAGCAGTGAATGGGTGGAGAGCTCCTACGAGCAGTACTTC. It yields the protein CASSEWVESSYEQYF. The V and J genes are TRBV2 and TRBJ2-7; D gene uncertain. V lost 2 bases and J 0 bases, leaving 11 bases between the germline ends. Germline V gene lookup returns CDR1 SNHLY and CDR2 FYNNEI. This CDR3 is 15 amino acids long.

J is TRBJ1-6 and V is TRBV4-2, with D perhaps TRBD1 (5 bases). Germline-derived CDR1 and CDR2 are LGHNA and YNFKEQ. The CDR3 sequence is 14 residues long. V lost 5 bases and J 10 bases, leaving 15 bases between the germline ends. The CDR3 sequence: CASSGHKENSPLHF. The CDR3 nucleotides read TGTGCCAGCAGCGGACACAAGGAGAACTCACCCCTCCACTTT.

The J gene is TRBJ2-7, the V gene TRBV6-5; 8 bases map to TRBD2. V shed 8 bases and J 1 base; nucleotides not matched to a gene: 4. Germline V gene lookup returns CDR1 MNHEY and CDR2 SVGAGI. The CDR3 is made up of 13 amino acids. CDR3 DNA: TGTGCCAGCCGTCGCGGGGGGTCCTACGAGCAGTACTTC. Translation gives CASRRGGSYEQYF.

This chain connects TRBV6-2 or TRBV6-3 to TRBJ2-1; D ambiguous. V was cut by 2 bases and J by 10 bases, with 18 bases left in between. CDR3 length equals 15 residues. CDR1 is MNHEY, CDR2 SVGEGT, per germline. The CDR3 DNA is TGTGCCAGCAGTTACCCCTCCCAGTATCTCAGCGAGCAGTTCTTC. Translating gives CASSYPSQYLSEQFF.

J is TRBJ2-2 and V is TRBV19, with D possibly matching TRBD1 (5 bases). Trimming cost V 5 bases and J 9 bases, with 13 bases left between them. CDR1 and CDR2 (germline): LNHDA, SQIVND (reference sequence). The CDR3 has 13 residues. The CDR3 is CASSPGIGRELFF. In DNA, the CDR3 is TGTGCCAGTAGTCCAGGGATAGGCAGGGAGCTGTTTTTT.

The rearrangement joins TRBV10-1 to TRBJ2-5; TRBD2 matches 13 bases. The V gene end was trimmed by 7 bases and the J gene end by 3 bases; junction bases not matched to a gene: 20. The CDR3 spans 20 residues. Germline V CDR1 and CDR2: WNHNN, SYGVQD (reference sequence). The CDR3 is CASKKGRPGLAGIREETQYF. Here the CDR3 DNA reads TGCGCCAGCAAAAAGGGACGGCCGGGACTAGCGGGGATCAGAGAAGAGACCCAGTACTTC.

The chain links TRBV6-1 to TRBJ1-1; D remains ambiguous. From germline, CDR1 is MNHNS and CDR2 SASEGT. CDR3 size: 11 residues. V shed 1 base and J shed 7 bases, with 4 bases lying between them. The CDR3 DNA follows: TGTGCCAGCAGTGAAGAGGGTGAAGCTTTCTTT. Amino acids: CASSEEGEAFF.